This note documents a single T cell receptor beta chain sequence. It lacks a known antigen. One base away there is no much larger clone; base qualities are not given. The sample belongs to a study of immune evolution from preneoplasia to lung adenocarcinoma (dated by TCRdb to the early 2020s). With regard to the full study: Immune contexture across lung adenocarcinoma precursors and invasive adenocarcinoma was profiled using immune gene expression, TCR sequencing and multiplex immunofluorescence. Resected precursor lesions (AAH, AIS, MIA) and invasive adenocarcinomas were compared against paired morphologically normal lung tissue. The sample size depended on which specimens were available, not on a prior power calculation. The immune data were integrated with whole exome sequencing and methylation data from the same cohort of nodules. In total, the cohort included 50 to 60 patients with pulmonary nodules, all of whom underwent surgical resection. TCR sequencing data came from roughly 51 patients. The study reported that under 110 samples were used for TCR sequencing. POLYSOLVER was used to infer class I HLA alleles from exome data, and LOHHLA was used to detect allele-specific HLA loss. The study at large found these results: Clonality was highest in normal lung, while later-stage lesions appeared to have lower clonality but higher T cell density and diversity. Because all patients were from Japan and China, applicability to Western populations was uncertain. The highest top T cell clone frequencies were observed in normal lung, and a progressive decrease in top T cell clone frequencies appeared to occur from AAH through AIS, MIA and invasive adenocarcinoma. The findings were based on association rather than direct causation, and larger cohorts with long-term follow-up and longitudinal biopsies were deemed needed.

TCR beta CDR3 regions were sequenced from DNA using the immunoSEQ hsTCRbeta Kit. The published analysis was carried out like this. TCR sequencing data were analysed with the ImmunoSEQ Analyzer. T cell clonality was defined as 1 minus Pielou's evenness, as computed on productive rearrangements. To measure T cell diversity, the inverse Simpson index was applied to productive templates. T cell density was TCR beta template counts normalized to usable DNA, estimated by amplifying and sequencing housekeeping genes. Two-sided Kruskal-Wallis tests were used to compare TCR metrics across histologic stages. Drawn from immuneACCESS, this table holds only the in-frame rearrangements with V and J called that TCRdb kept. Clones are partly lost; checked studies trace under half to an unresolved V gene and leave the rest unexplained. The V and J calls and the clone size are those of that table, but D and trimming were determined from the DNA. The sample table shows around 4,100 clones, and 82% are seen once. In total, the top ten clones hold approximately 15% of the sample.

The patients had resection in Japan or China between about 2013 and 2017. Histologic diagnosis of each case was confirmed independently by two lung cancer pathologists on H&E slides. The AllPrep DNA/RNA FFPE Kit was used to isolate DNA from FFPE tissue. Its CDR3 holds 14 amino acids, cysteine through phenylalanine. Of all the DNA, just the CDR3 is kept, 42 bases in frame from base 1. V was cut back by 2 bases and J by 1 base, leaving a gap of 8 bases between them. The CDR1 and CDR2 encoded by the germline V gene are MNHEY and SVGAGI. The TCR sequence derives from a donor older than 65 with lung adenocarcinoma. Material for sequencing was FFPE adjacent normal lung tissue. The chain employs TRBV6-5 and TRBJ2-5; the D gene is unclear. The encoded CDR3 is CASSYAALQETQYF. The nucleotides are TGTGCCAGCAGTTACGCGGCCCTCCAAGAGACCCAGTACTTC.